The sequence of this T cell receptor (beta chain) was determined in a study of CD8+ T cells in alopecia areata. About the study: Oral tofacitinib (5 to 10 mg twice daily) was administered to treated patients.

Trimming at V came to 9 bases and at J to 5 bases, leaving 5 bases not matched to a gene. The CDR3 covers 12 residues. Germline V gene sequence: CDR1 ENHRY, CDR2 SYGVKD. RNA extraction and reverse transcription yielded cDNA as sequencing template. Some clones are missing from TCRdb's copy, which holds only in-frame ones; the method was immunoSEQ multiplex PCR. The repertoire holds 100,000 to 150,000 clones, with 49% as singletons. Alopecia areata patients had lesional scalp punch biopsies and peripheral blood taken from them. Sorting from PBMCs produced CD4+ and CD8+ T cells. Sequencing was performed on CD8+ T cells sorted from blood, taken at week 0. V usage is TRBV10-3 and J usage is TRBJ2-7, with 9 bases lining up with TRBD1. The origin of this receptor is a human donor with alopecia areata. As DNA, the CDR3 is TGTGCCATATGGACAGGGGCCAACGAGCAGTACTTC. It translates to CAIWTGANEQYF.